This T cell receptor beta chain emerged from a study of OX40 agonist ivuxolimab in advanced cancers. Background on the study: Aged about 20 to 85 with a mean of 60 years, they were approximately 80% male.

Patients were ineligible given autoimmune disease history or systemic immunosuppression. CDR3 length: 15 amino acids. V was trimmed by 6 bases and J by 0 bases, leaving 12 bases between them. Germline V gives CDR1 MNHEY, CDR2 SMNVEV (reference sequence). The repertoire was sequenced with immunoSEQ multiplex PCR; TCRdb's copy has only in-frame clones and lacks some. Among 50,000 to 65,000 clones, about 80% were seen once, and the ten largest hold about 3.8%. This sample comprised CD4+ or CD8+ T cells sorted from blood, obtained in a trial of the OX40 agonist ivuxolimab. The V gene is TRBV27, the J gene TRBJ2-1; D may be TRBD2 (5 bases). The clonotype originates from an adult with an advanced solid tumor such as melanoma, head and neck, liver or kidney cancer. The CDR3 reads CASSLGLHSYNEQFF. The CDR3 DNA follows: TGTGCCAGCAGCCTCGGACTGCACTCCTACAATGAGCAGTTCTTC.